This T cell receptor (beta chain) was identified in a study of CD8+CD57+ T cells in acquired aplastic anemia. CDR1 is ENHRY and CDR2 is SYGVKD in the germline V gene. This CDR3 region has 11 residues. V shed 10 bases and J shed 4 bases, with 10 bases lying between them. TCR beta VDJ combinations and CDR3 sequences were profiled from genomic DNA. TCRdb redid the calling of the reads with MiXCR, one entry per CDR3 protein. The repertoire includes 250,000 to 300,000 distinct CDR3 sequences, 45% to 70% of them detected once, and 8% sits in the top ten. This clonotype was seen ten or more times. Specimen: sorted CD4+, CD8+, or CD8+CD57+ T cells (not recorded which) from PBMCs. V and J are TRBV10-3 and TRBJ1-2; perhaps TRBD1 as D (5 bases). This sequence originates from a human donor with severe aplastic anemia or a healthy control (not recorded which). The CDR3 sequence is CATGNSYGYTF. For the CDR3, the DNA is TGTGCCACAGGGAATAGCTATGGCTACACCTTC.